Listed here are 3 T cell receptor beta chains from one sample, sequenced in a study of shared clonotypes between healthy human individuals. This table comes from immunoSEQ multiplex PCR, and its TCRdb copy is limited to in-frame clones, with some not included. The data show 660,000 or so clones, 95% to 96% seen once. Naive CD8 isolation took CD45RO-negative cells positively selected for CCR7 and excluded terminally differentiated effector memory CD45RA+ cells. The specimen sequenced was naive CD8+ T cells sorted from blood. These receptors all stem from a woman in her twenties or thirties in good health.

The chain joins TRBV27 to TRBJ2-1; no clear D gene. The CDR3 extends over 16 amino acids. The germline V gene has CDR1 MNHEY and CDR2 SMNVEV (reference sequence). Trimming cost V 7 bases and J 5 bases, with 21 bases left between them. As DNA, the CDR3 is TGTGCCAGCACGTTAATAGGACGCAAGCCTCACAATGAGCAGTTCTTC. This encodes CASTLIGRKPHNEQFF.

The V call is TRBV30, the J call TRBJ2-1; D is perhaps TRBD1 or TRBD2 (5 bases each). The germline V and J ends were trimmed by 8 bases and 2 bases, with 13 bases remaining between them. The V gene's germline CDR1 is GTSNPN and CDR2 SVGIG (reference sequence). This CDR3 contains 13 residues. DNA for the CDR3: TGTGCCGGGGGAGAGATCCCCTACAATGAGCAGTTCTTC. This sequence encodes CAGGEIPYNEQFF.

This clone was seen only once. The chain has TRBV4-2 and TRBJ1-2, with TRBD1 matching 8 bases. Trimming took 0 bases from V and 2 from J; bases not matched to a gene: 5. This CDR3 contains 16 residues. Looked up from germline, CDR1 is LGHNA and CDR2 is YNFKEQ. CDR3 region: CASSQEQGALNYGYTF. The CDR3 DNA is TGTGCCAGCAGCCAAGAGCAGGGGGCGCTCAACTATGGCTACACCTTC.